These T cell receptor beta chains were read from a single sample in a study of T cell responses to AZD1222 COVID-19 vaccine. Data came from immunoSEQ multiplex PCR; TCRdb stores just in-frame clones and leaves some out. The sample has 140,000 to 150,000 clones; around 85% are singletons. Sequencing used peripheral blood, obtained on day 0 of AZD1222 vaccination. The receptors stem from an adult in good health. Both conserved end residues are part of each CDR3. Fields, in order: D gene, J gene, clone size, V gene, CDR3 length, CDR3 protein, CDR3 DNA. A D gene is named only where the DNA matches it firmly. Clone sizes are given selectively: once, few, many, or a class where the clone is expanded.

d_gene: TRBD2; j_gene: TRBJ2-7; abundance: .; v_gene: TRBV12-5; len: 15; CDR3aa: CASGSSTSGSYEQYF; CDR3nt: TGTGCTAGTGGTTCTAGTACTAGCGGATCCTACGAGCAGTACTTC
d_gene: TRBD1; j_gene: TRBJ1-6; abundance: .; v_gene: TRBV4-1; len: 15; CDR3aa: CASSLAGQLNSPLHF; CDR3nt: TGCGCCAGCAGCCTGGCGGGACAGCTTAATTCACCCCTCCACTTT
d_gene: .; j_gene: TRBJ1-5; abundance: .; v_gene: TRBV6-1; len: 14; CDR3aa: CASSENSSNQPQHF; CDR3nt: TGTGCCAGCAGTGAGAACAGCAGCAATCAGCCCCAGCATTTT
d_gene: .; j_gene: TRBJ2-5; abundance: .; v_gene: TRBV19; len: 13; CDR3aa: CASGRAYQETQYF; CDR3nt: TGTGCCAGCGGTCGGGCGTACCAAGAGACCCAGTACTTC
d_gene: TRBD1; j_gene: TRBJ2-1; abundance: .; v_gene: TRBV19; len: 12; CDR3aa: CASSGQGYEQFF; CDR3nt: TGTGCCAGCAGCGGACAGGGATACGAGCAGTTCTTC
d_gene: .; j_gene: TRBJ1-4; abundance: once; v_gene: TRBV6-1; len: 14; CDR3aa: CASSDVAAAEKLFF; CDR3nt: TGTGCCAGCAGTGACGTGGCGGCTGCAGAAAAACTGTTTTTT
d_gene: .; j_gene: TRBJ1-1; abundance: .; v_gene: TRBV27; len: 13; CDR3aa: CATGEQVGTEAFF; CDR3nt: TGTGCCACCGGAGAGCAGGTTGGCACTGAAGCTTTCTTT
d_gene: TRBD1; j_gene: TRBJ2-1; abundance: .; v_gene: TRBV6-1; len: 15; CDR3aa: CASSEPSTGGFEQFF; CDR3nt: TGTGCCAGCAGTGAACCCTCGACAGGGGGCTTTGAGCAGTTCTTC
d_gene: TRBD2; j_gene: TRBJ2-5; abundance: .; v_gene: TRBV10-2; len: 14; CDR3aa: CASSDSGGAAGPYF; CDR3nt: TGCGCCAGCAGTGACTCGGGGGGGGCCGCCGGTCCGTACTTC
d_gene: .; j_gene: TRBJ1-4; abundance: once; v_gene: TRBV7-2; len: 13; CDR3aa: CASSRGLNEKLFF; CDR3nt: TGTGCCAGCAGCCGGGGCCTTAATGAAAAACTGTTTTTT
d_gene: .; j_gene: TRBJ2-7; abundance: .; v_gene: TRBV5-4; len: 12; CDR3aa: CASTDTFSEQYF; CDR3nt: TGTGCCAGCACCGATACCTTCAGCGAGCAGTACTTC
d_gene: .; j_gene: TRBJ1-3; abundance: .; v_gene: TRBV3-1/TRBV3-2; len: 14; CDR3aa: CASCSSDIGNTIYF; CDR3nt: TGTGCCAGCTGCTCATCGGACATTGGAAACACCATATATTTT
d_gene: .; j_gene: TRBJ1-1; abundance: .; v_gene: TRBV6-1; len: 14; CDR3aa: CASSEAWGNTEAFF; CDR3nt: TGTGCCAGCAGTGAAGCGTGGGGGAACACTGAAGCTTTCTTT
d_gene: .; j_gene: TRBJ2-4; abundance: .; v_gene: TRBV15; len: 14; CDR3aa: CATSTATPGYIQYF; CDR3nt: TGTGCCACCAGCACCGCGACCCCTGGATACATTCAGTACTTC
d_gene: .; j_gene: TRBJ1-2; abundance: .; v_gene: TRBV5-6; len: 12; CDR3aa: CASSLDPSSYTF; CDR3nt: TGTGCCAGCAGCTTGGACCCTTCCAGCTACACCTTC
d_gene: .; j_gene: TRBJ1-5; abundance: .; v_gene: TRBV28; len: 18; CDR3aa: CASSLSPGGAGWEQPQHF; CDR3nt: TGTGCCAGCAGTTTATCCCCTGGGGGCGCAGGTTGGGAACAGCCCCAGCATTTT
d_gene: .; j_gene: TRBJ1-5; abundance: .; v_gene: TRBV29-1; len: 12; CDR3aa: CSVGVSNQPQHF; CDR3nt: TGCAGCGTCGGGGTTAGCAATCAGCCCCAGCATTTT
d_gene: TRBD2; j_gene: TRBJ2-1; abundance: .; v_gene: TRBV9; len: 17; CDR3aa: CASSARPGTSAYNEQFF; CDR3nt: TGTGCCAGCAGCGCGCGCCCCGGGACTAGCGCCTACAATGAGCAGTTCTTC
d_gene: .; j_gene: TRBJ2-1; abundance: once; v_gene: TRBV10-1; len: 15; CDR3aa: CASSGTGRKYNEQFF; CDR3nt: TGCGCCAGCAGCGGGACGGGACGGAAATACAATGAGCAGTTCTTC
d_gene: .; j_gene: TRBJ2-3; abundance: .; v_gene: TRBV2; len: 14; CDR3aa: CASSEGTLRDTQYF; CDR3nt: TGTGCCAGCAGTGAAGGGACTCTTAGGGATACGCAGTATTTT
d_gene: TRBD2; j_gene: TRBJ2-1; abundance: .; v_gene: TRBV3-1/TRBV3-2; len: 14; CDR3aa: CASSPSGGVDEQFF; CDR3nt: TGTGCCAGCAGTCCTAGCGGTGGGGTTGATGAGCAGTTCTTC
d_gene: .; j_gene: TRBJ2-1; abundance: .; v_gene: TRBV18; len: 14; CDR3aa: CASSPPSSYNEQFF; CDR3nt: TGTGCCAGCTCACCGCCGAGCTCCTACAATGAGCAGTTCTTC
d_gene: TRBD2; j_gene: TRBJ2-1; abundance: .; v_gene: TRBV19; len: 15; CDR3aa: CASSPGLAGVDEQFF; CDR3nt: TGTGCCAGTAGCCCAGGACTAGCGGGAGTAGATGAGCAGTTCTTC
d_gene: .; j_gene: TRBJ2-1; abundance: once; v_gene: TRBV10-3; len: 15; CDR3aa: CAASPVPGAYNEQFF; CDR3nt: TGTGCCGCCAGCCCAGTGCCGGGAGCCTACAATGAGCAGTTCTTC
d_gene: TRBD2; j_gene: TRBJ2-7; abundance: .; v_gene: TRBV3-1/TRBV3-2; len: 13; CDR3aa: CASSQVAGVEQYF; CDR3nt: TGTGCCAGCAGCCAAGTAGCGGGAGTCGAGCAGTACTTC
d_gene: .; j_gene: TRBJ1-5; abundance: .; v_gene: TRBV19; len: 12; CDR3aa: CASSVNNQPQHF; CDR3nt: TGTGCCAGTAGTGTTAACAATCAGCCCCAGCATTTT
d_gene: TRBD1; j_gene: TRBJ1-2; abundance: .; v_gene: TRBV29-1; len: 15; CDR3aa: CSVTGGQGLWYGYTF; CDR3nt: TGCAGCGTTACCGGCGGACAGGGGTTATGGTATGGCTACACCTTC
d_gene: .; j_gene: TRBJ1-4; abundance: .; v_gene: TRBV5-4; len: 14; CDR3aa: CASSLESDGEKLFF; CDR3nt: TGTGCCAGCAGCTTGGAATCGGATGGGGAAAAACTGTTTTTT
d_gene: .; j_gene: TRBJ2-5; abundance: .; v_gene: TRBV28; len: 14; CDR3aa: CASAERQFQETQYF; CDR3nt: TGTGCCAGCGCCGAACGACAGTTCCAAGAGACCCAGTACTTC
d_gene: TRBD1; j_gene: TRBJ1-2; abundance: .; v_gene: TRBV27; len: 17; CDR3aa: CASSLFPRETGGYGYTF; CDR3nt: TGTGCCAGCAGTTTATTCCCTCGAGAAACAGGGGGGTATGGCTACACCTTC
d_gene: .; j_gene: TRBJ1-1; abundance: .; v_gene: TRBV4-1; len: 14; CDR3aa: CASSQGVGITEAFF; CDR3nt: TGCGCCAGCAGCCAAGGGGTAGGGATCACTGAAGCTTTCTTT
d_gene: .; j_gene: TRBJ2-1; abundance: .; v_gene: TRBV9; len: 14; CDR3aa: CASKAFPEDNEQFF; CDR3nt: TGTGCCAGCAAGGCCTTCCCGGAGGACAATGAGCAGTTCTTC
d_gene: .; j_gene: TRBJ1-3; abundance: once; v_gene: TRBV6-5; len: 15; CDR3aa: CASSYSRQGGNTIYF; CDR3nt: TGTGCCAGCAGTTACTCCCGGCAGGGCGGAAACACCATATATTTT
d_gene: .; j_gene: TRBJ2-3; abundance: .; v_gene: TRBV4-1; len: 14; CDR3aa: CASSPDFSTDTQYF; CDR3nt: TGCGCCAGCAGCCCGGACTTTTCCACAGATACGCAGTATTTT
d_gene: .; j_gene: TRBJ1-1; abundance: .; v_gene: TRBV24-1; len: 13; CDR3aa: CATSDGQNTEAFF; CDR3nt: TGTGCCACCAGTGATGGACAGAACACTGAAGCTTTCTTT
d_gene: TRBD2; j_gene: TRBJ2-1; abundance: .; v_gene: TRBV7-2; len: 15; CDR3aa: CASSVTSGQYNEQFF; CDR3nt: TGTGCCAGCAGCGTGACTAGCGGGCAATACAATGAGCAGTTCTTC
d_gene: .; j_gene: TRBJ1-5; abundance: .; v_gene: TRBV30; len: 14; CDR3aa: CAWSGTGWSEPQHF; CDR3nt: TGTGCCTGGAGTGGGACGGGCTGGTCGGAGCCCCAGCATTTT
d_gene: .; j_gene: TRBJ1-6; abundance: .; v_gene: TRBV6-6; len: 16; CDR3aa: CASSYGSGSYNSPLHF; CDR3nt: TGTGCCAGCAGTTACGGCTCGGGGTCCTATAATTCACCCCTCCACTTT
d_gene: .; j_gene: TRBJ2-3; abundance: .; v_gene: TRBV29-1; len: 12; CDR3aa: CSVDAGTDTQYF; CDR3nt: TGCAGCGTTGATGCGGGCACAGATACGCAGTATTTT
d_gene: .; j_gene: TRBJ2-7; abundance: .; v_gene: TRBV7-8; len: 13; CDR3aa: CASSRGSSYEQYF; CDR3nt: TGTGCCAGCAGCCGGGGAAGCTCCTACGAGCAGTACTTC
d_gene: .; j_gene: TRBJ1-2; abundance: .; v_gene: TRBV19; len: 13; CDR3aa: CASSNPSRYGYTF; CDR3nt: TGTGCCAGTAGTAACCCCTCCCGGTATGGCTACACCTTC
d_gene: TRBD1; j_gene: TRBJ2-5; abundance: .; v_gene: TRBV7-7; len: 15; CDR3aa: CASTFGTGVDETQYF; CDR3nt: TGTGCTAGCACCTTTGGGACAGGGGTAGACGAGACCCAGTACTTC